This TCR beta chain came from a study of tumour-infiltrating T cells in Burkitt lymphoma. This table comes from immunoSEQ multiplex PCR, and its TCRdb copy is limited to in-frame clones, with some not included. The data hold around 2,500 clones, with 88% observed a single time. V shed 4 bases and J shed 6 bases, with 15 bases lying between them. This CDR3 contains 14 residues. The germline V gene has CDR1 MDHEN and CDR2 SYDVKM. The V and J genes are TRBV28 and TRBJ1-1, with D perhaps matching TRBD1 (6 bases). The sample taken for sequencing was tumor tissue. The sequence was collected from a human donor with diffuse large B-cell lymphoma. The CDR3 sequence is CASSSPGRGAEAFF. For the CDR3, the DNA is TGTGCCAGCAGTTCCCCCGGCAGGGGTGCTGAAGCTTTCTTT. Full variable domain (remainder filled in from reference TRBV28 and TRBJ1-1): DVKVTQSSRYLVKRTGEKVFLECVQDMDHENMFWYRQDPGLGLRLIYFSYDVKMKEKGDIPEGYSVSREKKERFSLILESASTNQTSMYLCASSSPGRGAEAFFGQGTRLTVV.